The 14 T cell receptor beta chains in this list originate from one sample, sequenced in a study of response to subunit inactivated influenza vaccine. Using its own MiXCR run on the RT-PCR reads, TCRdb lists one record per CDR3 protein. The sample lists about half a million distinct CDR3 sequences, roughly 11% occurring once. This specimen was PBMCs from blood, taken around seven weeks after vaccination. These receptors were obtained from a man over 45 who received an inactivated influenza vaccine.

The chain joins TRBV6-1 to TRBJ1-1, with 9 bases matching TRBD1. The V gene's germline CDR1 is MNHNS and CDR2 SASEGT. The CDR3 has 16 residues. The J segment lost 0 bases and the V segment lost 5 bases, leaving 7 bases of the junction unmatched. DNA of the CDR3: TGTGCCAGCAGTACGACGACAGGGGGGTTGAACACTGAAGCTTTCTTT. Its translation: CASSTTTGGLNTEAFF.

The table lists this clonotype with many counts. The rearrangement links TRBV12-3 or TRBV12-4 to TRBJ1-1; D is perhaps TRBD1 (5 bases). The CDR3 runs 12 residues. V was cut by 2 bases and J by 6 bases, with 7 bases left in between. The CDR3 region is CASSLTGAEAFF. CDR3 sequence (DNA): TGTGCCAGCAGTTTAACGGGGGCTGAAGCTTTCTTT.

This clonotype has a count of ten or more. The J gene is TRBJ2-1, the V gene TRBV7-9, with D possibly being TRBD1 (5 bases). V lost 6 bases to trimming and J lost 9 bases, with 12 bases between them. CDR3 length equals 12 residues. Looked up from germline, CDR1 is SEHNR and CDR2 is FQNEAQ (reference sequence). The CDR3 DNA follows: TGTGCCAGCAGGGCGCCAGGGATTGAGCAGTTCTTC. Protein: CASRAPGIEQFF.

This clonotype was detected a few times. The chain carries TRBV5-1 and TRBJ2-5; TRBD1 matches 7 bases. The CDR3 extends over 15 amino acids. The germline CDR1 and CDR2 sequences are SGHRS and YFSETQ. Trimming at V came to 4 bases and at J to 2 bases, leaving 8 bases not matched to a gene. CDR3 sequence reads: CASSRQGRGQETQYF. CDR3 nucleotides: TGCGCCAGCAGCCGACAGGGACGGGGACAAGAGACCCAGTACTTC.

The V gene is TRBV20-1, the J gene TRBJ1-5, with D maybe TRBD1 (5 bases). V lost 0 bases and J lost 7, with 16 bases in between. CDR3 size: 15 residues. Germline CDR1 is DFQATT and CDR2 is SNEGSKA (reference sequence). Here the CDR3 reads CSARDPRGGQQPQHF. The CDR3 DNA reads as TGCAGTGCTAGAGATCCGAGGGGAGGGCAGCAGCCCCAGCATTTT.

The chain is built from TRBV27 and TRBJ2-2, with D tentatively TRBD1 or TRBD2 (5 bases each). The CDR3 consists of 19 residues. Germline CDR1 MNHEY, CDR2 SMNVEV (reference sequence). Trimming shortened V by 0 bases and J by 4 bases, and 21 bases separated the two germline ends. This CDR3 reads CASSLSARDLHRGTGELFF. The CDR3 nucleotides are TGTGCCAGCAGTTTATCAGCCCGGGACCTCCATAGAGGCACCGGGGAGCTGTTTTTT.

This clonotype was counted only a few times. V gene TRBV12-3 or TRBV12-4 combines with J gene TRBJ2-7; D perhaps matches TRBD1 (5 bases). The V and J ends lost 6 bases and 6 bases respectively, with 18 bases between them. The CDR3 contains 14 residues. CDR3 bases: TGTGCCAGCAGACGGACGGACACTTCGGTCGAGCAGTACTTC. It specifies CASRRTDTSVEQYF.

V gene TRBV5-6 combines with J gene TRBJ1-1; D gene unclear. Between the trimmed V and J ends, which lost 0 bases and 6 bases, there was a span of 9 bases. The CDR3 covers 13 residues. Germline V gene data show CDR1 as SGHDT and CDR2 as YYEEEE. The CDR3 nucleotides read TGTGCCAGCAGCTTGGCGCTCAATCCTGAAGCTTTCTTT. Its protein is CASSLALNPEAFF.

The CDR3: CASSLGARDRETQYF. DNA of the CDR3: TGTGCCAGCAGTTTAGGGGCCAGGGATAGAGAGACCCAGTACTTC. The V and J genes are TRBV28 and TRBJ2-5; a weak D match, TRBD1 (5 bases). The CDR3 is 15 residues long. Trimming shortened V by 2 bases and J by 4 bases, and 14 bases separated the two germline ends. Per germline, CDR1 MDHEN and CDR2 SYDVKM.

This clonotype was seen more than once but under ten times. The V and J genes are TRBV7-6 and TRBJ2-7; 7 bases are shared with TRBD2. The CDR3 length is 17 residues. V lost 3 bases and J lost 1; bases outside the gene matches: 12. Germline loops: CDR1 SGHVS, CDR2 FNYEAQ. CDR3 DNA sequence: TGTGCCAGCAGCTTGTTGTTGGGCAGCGGGGTTTCCTACGAGCAGTACTTC. Translating it yields CASSLLLGSGVSYEQYF.

This clonotype has only a few counts. The chain uses TRBV7-9 and TRBJ2-1; 8 nucleotides agree with TRBD1. Germline V gene sequence: CDR1 SEHNR, CDR2 FQNEAQ (reference sequence). Trimming removed 5 bases from V and 5 bases from J; junction bases left unmatched: 11. CDR3 length: 16 residues. The CDR3 region has the DNA TGTGCCAGCAGCCCCTCCGGACAGGGTAAAAACAATGAGCAGTTCTTC. Amino acids: CASSPSGQGKNNEQFF. Full variable domain (remainder filled in from reference TRBV7-9 and TRBJ2-1): DTGVSQNPRHKITKRGQNVTFRCDPISEHNRLYWYRQTLGQGPEFLTYFQNEAQLEKSRLLSDRFSAERPKGSFSTLEIQRTEQGDSAMYLCASSPSGQGKNNEQFFGPGTRLTVL.

This clonotype appeared a few times. The CDR3: CASLDGSGANVLTF. The CDR3 region has the DNA TGCGCCAGCCTTGACGGCTCTGGGGCCAACGTCCTGACTTTC. The chain carries TRBV5-1 and TRBJ2-6, with D unresolved. The germline V gene encodes CDR1 SGHRS and CDR2 YFSETQ. The germline V and J ends were trimmed by 7 bases and 0 bases, with 8 bases remaining between them. This CDR3 spans 14 amino acids.

This clonotype turned up a few times. The chain has TRBV12-3 or TRBV12-4 and TRBJ2-2; 7 bases match TRBD1. The CDR3 loop spans 13 amino acids. The junction had 6 bases not matched to a gene; V was cut back by 11 bases and J by 3 bases. CDR3 sequence (DNA): TGTGCCGGAGGACAGGAAGACACCGGGGAGCTGTTTTTT. Translated: CAGGQEDTGELFF.

The CDR3 DNA reads as TGCAGTGCTAGAGGCCCAAACATTCAGTACTTC. It encodes CSARGPNIQYF. The chain couples TRBV20-1 to TRBJ2-4; D gene ambiguous. Trimming removed 1 base from V and 6 bases from J, with 4 bases in between. Per germline, CDR1 DFQATT and CDR2 SNEGSKA (reference sequence). The CDR3 has 11 amino acids.